This is a list of T cell receptor beta chains from one sample in a study of blood T cells in healthy people across ages. A single record per CDR3 protein comes from TCRdb applying MiXCR to the 5' RACE reads. Among under 1 million distinct CDR3 sequences listed, roughly 44% were seen once. The sequenced sample was blood. The receptors derive from a man aged 55-75 years in good health. The CDR3 runs from the conserved cysteine through the conserved F or W. The D gene is left open where the match is weak. Clone size is given for some rows only: seen once, a few or many times, or a class if the clone is expanded.

-,-,TRBJ1-2,TRBV6-2/TRBV6-3,TGTGCCAGCGCGACGGGGTCATGGTATGGCTACACCTTC,CASATGSWYGYTF
-,-,TRBJ1-1,TRBV20-1,TGCAGTGCTAGGGACGGATCCCCTGACAACACTGAAGCTTTCTTT,CSARDGSPDNTEAFF
-,-,TRBJ2-5,TRBV29-1,TGCAGCGTTCCCAACGCTGGGGAGACCCAGTACTTC,CSVPNAGETQYF
-,-,TRBJ1-5,TRBV20-1,TGCAGTGCTAGAGATTTCCCGACGGGGCCCCAGCATTTT,CSARDFPTGPQHF
-,TRBD1,TRBJ2-7,TRBV6-5,TGTGCCAACAGTCCCTGTCAAGGGACAGGCGAGCAGTACTTC,CANSPCQGTGEQYF
-,-,TRBJ1-5,TRBV5-1,TGCGCCAGCAGCCCCGGGACATTCAATCAGCCCCAGCATTTT,CASSPGTFNQPQHF
once,-,TRBJ1-2,TRBV9,TGTGCCAGCAGCGTAGGTGGCAGATACTATGGCTACACCTTC,CASSVGGRYYGYTF
-,-,TRBJ1-5,TRBV6-2/TRBV6-3,TGTGCCAGCAGCTCGCGGGACGGGAATCAGCCCCAGCATTTT,CASSSRDGNQPQHF
once,-,TRBJ2-5,TRBV28,TGTGCCAGCAGTTTGTACGGGACTTCTTCTGAGCAGTACTTC,CASSLYGTSSEQYF
-,-,TRBJ2-5,TRBV4-2,TGTGCCAGCAGCCAAGATGCATCCGCGAGGGAGACCCAGTACTTC,CASSQDASARETQYF
-,-,TRBJ2-7,TRBV20-1,TGCAGTGCTAGAGGGGTCTACATCAGTTCCGAGCAGTACTTC,CSARGVYISSEQYF